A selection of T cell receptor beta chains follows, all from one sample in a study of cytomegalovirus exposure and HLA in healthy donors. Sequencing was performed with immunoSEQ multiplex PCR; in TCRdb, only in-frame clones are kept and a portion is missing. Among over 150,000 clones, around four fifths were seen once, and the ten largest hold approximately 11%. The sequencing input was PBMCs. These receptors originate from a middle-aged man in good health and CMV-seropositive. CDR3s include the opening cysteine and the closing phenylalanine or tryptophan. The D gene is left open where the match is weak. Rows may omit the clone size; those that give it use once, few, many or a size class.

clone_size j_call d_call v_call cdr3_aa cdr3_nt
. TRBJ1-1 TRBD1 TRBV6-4 CASRGRQGVYTEAFF TGTGCCAGCAGAGGAAGGCAGGGGGTTTACACTGAAGCTTTCTTT
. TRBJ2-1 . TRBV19 CASSPPPSGPYNEQFF TGTGCCAGTAGTCCCCCCCCTAGTGGCCCCTACAATGAGCAGTTCTTC
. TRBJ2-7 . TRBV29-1 CSVEDTRSSYEQYF TGCAGCGTTGAAGACACTAGGAGCTCCTACGAGCAGTACTTC
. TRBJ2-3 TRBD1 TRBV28 CASSITGAYTDTQYF TGTGCCAGCAGCATTACAGGGGCCTACACAGATACGCAGTATTTT
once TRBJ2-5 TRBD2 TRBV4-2 CASSQDRASGGEETQYF TGTGCCAGCAGCCAAGATAGGGCTAGCGGGGGGGAAGAGACCCAGTACTTC
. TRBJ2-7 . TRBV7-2 CASSVYSYEQYF TGTGCCAGCAGCGTATACTCCTACGAGCAGTACTTC
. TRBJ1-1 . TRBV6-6 CASLGRGFTEAFF TGTGCCAGCCTTGGTAGGGGGTTCACTGAAGCTTTCTTT
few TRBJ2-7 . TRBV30 CAWSVIGREQYF TGTGCCTGGAGTGTAATTGGTCGGGAGCAGTACTTC
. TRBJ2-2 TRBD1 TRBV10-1 CASNQDRGVTGELFF TGCGCCAGCAATCAGGACAGGGGGGTCACCGGGGAGCTGTTTTTT
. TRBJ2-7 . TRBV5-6 CASSPPNGGYEQYF TGTGCCAGCAGCCCCCCGAACGGGGGCTACGAGCAGTACTTC
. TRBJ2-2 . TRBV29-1 CSVGQGDGELFF TGCAGCGTTGGCCAGGGCGACGGGGAGCTGTTTTTT
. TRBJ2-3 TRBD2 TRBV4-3 CASSPGGAVTDTQYF TGCGCCAGCAGCCCCGGGGGGGCCGTCACAGATACGCAGTATTTT
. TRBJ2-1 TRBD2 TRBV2 CASGLAGAIEQFF TGTGCCAGCGGGCTAGCGGGAGCTATTGAGCAGTTCTTC
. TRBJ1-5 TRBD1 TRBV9 CASSGQGAVQPQHF TGTGCCAGCAGCGGACAGGGGGCCGTCCAGCCCCAGCATTTT
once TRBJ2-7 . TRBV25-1 CASSVPGAIYEQYF TGTGCCAGCAGTGTTCCGGGAGCGATATACGAGCAGTACTTC
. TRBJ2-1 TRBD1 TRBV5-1 CASSSRQGAPNEQFF TGCGCCAGCAGCTCCCGACAGGGGGCGCCGAATGAGCAGTTCTTC
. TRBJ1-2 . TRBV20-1 CGLWLYGYTF TGCGGACTTTGGCTCTATGGCTACACCTTC
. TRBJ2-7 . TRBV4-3 CASSQDLIGAYEQYF TGCGCCAGCAGCCAAGATCTCATCGGTGCATACGAGCAGTACTTC
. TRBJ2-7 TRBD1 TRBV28 CASSNGQEVYEQYF TGTGCCAGCTCTAACGGACAGGAGGTCTACGAGCAGTACTTC
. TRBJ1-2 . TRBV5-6 CASSLVRETGAYGYTF TGTGCCAGCAGCTTGGTGCGGGAGACGGGAGCCTATGGCTACACCTTC
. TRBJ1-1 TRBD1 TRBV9 CASSGGQGNTEAFF TGTGCCAGCAGCGGGGGACAGGGGAACACTGAAGCTTTCTTT
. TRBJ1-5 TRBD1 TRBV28 CASSRTGGRREPQHF TGTGCCAGCAGTCGGACAGGGGGCCGGAGGGAGCCCCAGCATTTT